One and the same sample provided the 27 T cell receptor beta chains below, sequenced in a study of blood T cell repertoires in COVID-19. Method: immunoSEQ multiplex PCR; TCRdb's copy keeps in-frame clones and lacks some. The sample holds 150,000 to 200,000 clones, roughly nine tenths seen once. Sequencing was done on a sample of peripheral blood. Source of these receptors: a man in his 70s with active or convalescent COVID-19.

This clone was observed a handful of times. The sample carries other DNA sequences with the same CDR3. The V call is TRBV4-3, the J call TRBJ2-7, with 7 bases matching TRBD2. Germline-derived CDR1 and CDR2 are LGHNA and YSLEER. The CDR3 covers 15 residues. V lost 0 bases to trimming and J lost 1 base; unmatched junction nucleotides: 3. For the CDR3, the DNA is TGCGCCAGCAGCCAAGAGCGGGGGTATTCCTACGAGCAGTACTTC. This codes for CASSQERGYSYEQYF.

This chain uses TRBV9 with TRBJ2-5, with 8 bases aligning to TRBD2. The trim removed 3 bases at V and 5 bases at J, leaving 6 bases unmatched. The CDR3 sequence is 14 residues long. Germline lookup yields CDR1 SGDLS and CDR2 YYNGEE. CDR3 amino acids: CASSASGSGETQYF. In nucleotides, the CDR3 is TGTGCCAGCAGCGCCAGCGGGAGTGGGGAGACCCAGTACTTC.

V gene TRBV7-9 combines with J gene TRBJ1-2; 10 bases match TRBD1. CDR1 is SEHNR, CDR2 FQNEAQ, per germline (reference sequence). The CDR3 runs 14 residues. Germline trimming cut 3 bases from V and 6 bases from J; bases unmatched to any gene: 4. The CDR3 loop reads CASSFGTGENGYTF. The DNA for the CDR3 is TGTGCCAGCAGCTTCGGGACAGGGGAGAATGGCTACACCTTC.

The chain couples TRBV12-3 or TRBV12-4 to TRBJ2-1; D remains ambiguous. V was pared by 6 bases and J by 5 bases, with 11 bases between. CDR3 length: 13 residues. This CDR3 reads CASRPRSDNEQFF. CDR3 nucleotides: TGTGCCAGCAGGCCCAGATCCGACAATGAGCAGTTCTTC.

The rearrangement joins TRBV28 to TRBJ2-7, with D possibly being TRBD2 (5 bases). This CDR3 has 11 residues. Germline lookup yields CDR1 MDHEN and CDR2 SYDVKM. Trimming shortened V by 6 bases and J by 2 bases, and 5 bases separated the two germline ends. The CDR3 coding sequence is TGTGCCAGCAGGCGGGCCTACGAGCAGTACTTC. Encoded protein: CASRRAYEQYF.

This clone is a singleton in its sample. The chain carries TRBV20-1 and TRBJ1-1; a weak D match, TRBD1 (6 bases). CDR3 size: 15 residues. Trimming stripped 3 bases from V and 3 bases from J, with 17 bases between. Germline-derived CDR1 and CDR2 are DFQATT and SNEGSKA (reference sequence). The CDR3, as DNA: TGCAGTGCTAGTAGGGGGGGAAAAAGGGACACTGAAGCTTTCTTT. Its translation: CSASRGGKRDTEAFF.

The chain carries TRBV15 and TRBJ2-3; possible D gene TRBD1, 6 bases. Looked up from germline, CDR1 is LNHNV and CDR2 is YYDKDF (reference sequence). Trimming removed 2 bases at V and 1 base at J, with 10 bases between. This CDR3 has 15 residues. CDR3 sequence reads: CATSRQRTGTDTQYF. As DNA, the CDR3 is TGTGCCACCAGCAGACAAAGGACAGGCACAGATACGCAGTATTTT.

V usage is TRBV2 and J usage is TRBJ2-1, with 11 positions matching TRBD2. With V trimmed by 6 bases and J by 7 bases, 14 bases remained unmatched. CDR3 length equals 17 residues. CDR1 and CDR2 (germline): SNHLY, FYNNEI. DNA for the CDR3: TGTGCCAGCAGCCCTGGCCTTACTAGCGGGAGTCGGAATGAGCAGTTCTTC. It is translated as CASSPGLTSGSRNEQFF.

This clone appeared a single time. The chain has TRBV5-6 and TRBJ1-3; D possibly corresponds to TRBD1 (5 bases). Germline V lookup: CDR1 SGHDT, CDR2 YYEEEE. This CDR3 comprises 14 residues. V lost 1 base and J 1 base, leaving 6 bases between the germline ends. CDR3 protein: CASSLRGSGNTIYF. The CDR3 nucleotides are TGTGCCAGCAGCTTGCGGGGGTCTGGAAACACCATATATTTT.

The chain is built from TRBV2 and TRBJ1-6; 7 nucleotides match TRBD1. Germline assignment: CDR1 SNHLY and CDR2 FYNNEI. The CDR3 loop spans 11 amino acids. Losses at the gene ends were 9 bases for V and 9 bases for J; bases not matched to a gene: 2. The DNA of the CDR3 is TGTGCCAGTCAGGGGGGTTCACCCCTCCACTTT. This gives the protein CASQGGSPLHF.

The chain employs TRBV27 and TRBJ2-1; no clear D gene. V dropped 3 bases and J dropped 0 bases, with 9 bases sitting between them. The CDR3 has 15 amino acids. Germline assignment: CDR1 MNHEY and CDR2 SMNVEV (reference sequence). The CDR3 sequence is CASSLRWHSYNEQFF. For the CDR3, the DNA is TGTGCCAGCAGTTTGAGGTGGCACTCCTACAATGAGCAGTTCTTC.

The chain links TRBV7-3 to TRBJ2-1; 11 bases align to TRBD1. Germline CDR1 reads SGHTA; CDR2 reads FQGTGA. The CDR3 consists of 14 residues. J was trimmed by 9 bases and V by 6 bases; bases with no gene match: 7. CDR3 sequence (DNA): TGTGCCAGCAGTCCGGACAGGGGGCGGGGTGAGCAGTTCTTC. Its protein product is CASSPDRGRGEQFF.

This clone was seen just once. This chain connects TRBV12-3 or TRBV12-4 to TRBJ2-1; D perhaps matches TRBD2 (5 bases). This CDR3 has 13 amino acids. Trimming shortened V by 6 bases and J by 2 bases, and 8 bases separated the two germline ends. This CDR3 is CASRGRTYNEQFF. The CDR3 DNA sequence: TGTGCCAGCAGGGGGAGAACCTACAATGAGCAGTTCTTC.

The chain's CDR3 is CASSTTGTGAGNTIYF. As DNA, the CDR3 is TGTGCCAGCTCAACCACTGGGACAGGGGCTGGAAACACCATATATTTT. The chain has TRBV18 and TRBJ1-3; TRBD1 agrees at 10 bases. CDR3 size: 16 residues. The V and J ends lost 5 bases and 2 bases, in that order; junction bases with no gene match: 6. Germline CDR1 KGHSH, CDR2 LQKENI.

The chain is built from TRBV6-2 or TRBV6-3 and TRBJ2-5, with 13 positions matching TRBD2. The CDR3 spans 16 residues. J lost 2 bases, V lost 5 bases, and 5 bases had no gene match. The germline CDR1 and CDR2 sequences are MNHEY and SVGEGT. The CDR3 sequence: CASSDGLAGEQETQYF. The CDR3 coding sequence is TGTGCCAGCAGTGACGGACTAGCGGGGGAACAAGAGACCCAGTACTTC.

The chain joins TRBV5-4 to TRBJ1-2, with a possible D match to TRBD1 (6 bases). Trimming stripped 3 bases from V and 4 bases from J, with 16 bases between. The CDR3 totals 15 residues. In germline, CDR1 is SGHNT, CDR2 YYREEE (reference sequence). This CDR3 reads CASSSGGGRTYGYTF. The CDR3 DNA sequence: TGTGCCAGCAGCTCTGGGGGGGGCCGCACCTATGGCTACACCTTC.

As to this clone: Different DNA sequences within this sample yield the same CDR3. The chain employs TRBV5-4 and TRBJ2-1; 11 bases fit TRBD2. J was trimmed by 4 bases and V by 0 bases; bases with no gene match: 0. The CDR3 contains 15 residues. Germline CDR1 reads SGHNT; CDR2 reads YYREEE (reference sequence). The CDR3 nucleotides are TGTGCCAGCAGCTTGGTAGCGGGAGGGTACAATGAGCAGTTCTTC. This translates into CASSLVAGGYNEQFF.

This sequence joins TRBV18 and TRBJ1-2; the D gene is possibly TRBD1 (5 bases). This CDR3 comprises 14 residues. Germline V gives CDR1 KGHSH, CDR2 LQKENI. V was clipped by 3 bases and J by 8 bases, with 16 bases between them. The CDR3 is CASSPLRGDVGYTF. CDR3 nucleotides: TGTGCCAGCTCACCTTTAAGGGGCGACGTAGGCTACACCTTC.

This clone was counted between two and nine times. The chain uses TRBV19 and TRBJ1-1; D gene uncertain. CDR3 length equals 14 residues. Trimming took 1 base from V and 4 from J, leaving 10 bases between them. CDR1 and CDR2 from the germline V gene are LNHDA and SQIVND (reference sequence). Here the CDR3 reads CASSIGTGFTEAFF. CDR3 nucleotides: TGTGCCAGTAGTATAGGTACGGGTTTCACTGAAGCTTTCTTT.

The DNA of the CDR3 is TGTGCCAGTAGTAATGCCCCGGGAGGCTATGGCTACACCTTC. This sequence encodes CASSNAPGGYGYTF. This chain uses TRBV19 with TRBJ1-2, with no clear D. CDR1 and CDR2 (germline): LNHDA, SQIVND (reference sequence). The CDR3 is 14 amino acids. V was pared by 4 bases and J by 4 bases, with 13 bases between. Together with reference TRBV19 and TRBJ1-2, the CDR3 gives the full variable domain: DGGITQSPKYLFRKEGQNVTLSCEQNLNHDAMYWYRQDPGQGLRLIYYSQIVNDFQKGDIAEGYSVSREKKESFPLTVTSAQKNPTAFYLCASSNAPGGYGYTFGSGTRLTVV.

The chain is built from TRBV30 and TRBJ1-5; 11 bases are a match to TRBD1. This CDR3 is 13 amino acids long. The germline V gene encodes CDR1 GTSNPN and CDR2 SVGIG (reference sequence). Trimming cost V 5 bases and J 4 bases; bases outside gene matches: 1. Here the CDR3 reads CAWGQGANQPQHF. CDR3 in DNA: TGTGCCTGGGGACAGGGGGCTAATCAGCCCCAGCATTTT.

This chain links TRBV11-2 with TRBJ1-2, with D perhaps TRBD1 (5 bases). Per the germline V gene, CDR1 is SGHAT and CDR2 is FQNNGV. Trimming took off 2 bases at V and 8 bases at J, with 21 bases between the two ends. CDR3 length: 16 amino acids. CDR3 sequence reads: CASSLFQGGLGRGYTF. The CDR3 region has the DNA TGTGCCAGCAGCTTATTCCAGGGCGGGCTCGGGAGAGGCTACACCTTC.

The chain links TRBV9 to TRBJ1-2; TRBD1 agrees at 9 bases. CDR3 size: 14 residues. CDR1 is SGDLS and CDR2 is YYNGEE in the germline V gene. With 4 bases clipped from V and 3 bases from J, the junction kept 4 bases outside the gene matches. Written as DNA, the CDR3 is TGTGCCAGCAGCTTCAGACAGGGGGACTATGGCTACACCTTC. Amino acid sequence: CASSFRQGDYGYTF.

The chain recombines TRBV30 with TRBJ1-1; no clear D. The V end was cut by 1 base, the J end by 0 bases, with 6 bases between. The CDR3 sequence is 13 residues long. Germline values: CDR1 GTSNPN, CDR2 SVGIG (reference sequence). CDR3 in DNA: TGTGCCTGGAGTGAAATCATGAACACTGAAGCTTTCTTT. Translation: CAWSEIMNTEAFF.

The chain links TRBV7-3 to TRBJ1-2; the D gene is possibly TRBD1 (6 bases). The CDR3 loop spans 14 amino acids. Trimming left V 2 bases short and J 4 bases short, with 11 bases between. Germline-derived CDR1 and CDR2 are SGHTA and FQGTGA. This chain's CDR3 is CASSLGNRVYGYTF. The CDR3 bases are TGTGCCAGCAGCTTAGGAAACAGGGTCTATGGCTACACCTTC. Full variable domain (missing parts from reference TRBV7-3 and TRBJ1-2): GAGVSQTPSNKVTEKGKYVELRCDPISGHTALYWYRQSLGQGPEFLIYFQGTGAADDSGLPNDRFFAVRPEGSVSTLKIQRTERGDSAVYLCASSLGNRVYGYTFGSGTRLTVV.

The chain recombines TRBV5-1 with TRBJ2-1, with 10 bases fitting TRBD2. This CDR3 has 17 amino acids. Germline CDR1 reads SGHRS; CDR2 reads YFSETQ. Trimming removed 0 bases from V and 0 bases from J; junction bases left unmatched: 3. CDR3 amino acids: CASSLGASGGSYNEQFF. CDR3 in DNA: TGCGCCAGCAGCTTGGGGGCTAGCGGGGGCTCCTACAATGAGCAGTTCTTC.

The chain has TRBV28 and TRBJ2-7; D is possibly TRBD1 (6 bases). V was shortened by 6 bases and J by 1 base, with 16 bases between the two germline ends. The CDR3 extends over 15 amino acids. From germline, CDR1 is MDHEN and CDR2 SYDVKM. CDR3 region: CASRSQGHGSYEQYF. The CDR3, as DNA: TGTGCCAGCAGAAGCCAGGGGCACGGGTCCTACGAGCAGTACTTC.